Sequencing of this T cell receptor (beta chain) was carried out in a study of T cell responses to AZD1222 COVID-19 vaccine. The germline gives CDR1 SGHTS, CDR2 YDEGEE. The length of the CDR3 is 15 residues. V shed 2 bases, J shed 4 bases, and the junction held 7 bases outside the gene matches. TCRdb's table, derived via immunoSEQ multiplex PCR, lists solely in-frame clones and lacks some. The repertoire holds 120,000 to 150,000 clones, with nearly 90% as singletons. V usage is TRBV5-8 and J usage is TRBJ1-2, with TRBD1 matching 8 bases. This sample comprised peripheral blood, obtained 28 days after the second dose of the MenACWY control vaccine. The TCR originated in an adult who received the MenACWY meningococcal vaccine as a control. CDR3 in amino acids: CASSFRPGGAYGYTF. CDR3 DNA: TGTGCCAGCAGCTTCCGGCCAGGGGGCGCCTATGGCTACACCTTC.